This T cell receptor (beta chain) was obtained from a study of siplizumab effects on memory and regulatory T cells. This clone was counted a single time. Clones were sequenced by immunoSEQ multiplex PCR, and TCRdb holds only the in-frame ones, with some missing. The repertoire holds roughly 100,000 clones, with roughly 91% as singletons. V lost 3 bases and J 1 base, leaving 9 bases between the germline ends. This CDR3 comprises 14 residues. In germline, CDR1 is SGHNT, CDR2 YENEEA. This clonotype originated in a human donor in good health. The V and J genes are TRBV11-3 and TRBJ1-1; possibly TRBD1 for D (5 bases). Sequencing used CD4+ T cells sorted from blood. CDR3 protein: CASSLRQRNTEAFF. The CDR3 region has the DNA TGTGCCAGCAGCTTGAGACAGAGGAACACTGAAGCTTTCTTT.